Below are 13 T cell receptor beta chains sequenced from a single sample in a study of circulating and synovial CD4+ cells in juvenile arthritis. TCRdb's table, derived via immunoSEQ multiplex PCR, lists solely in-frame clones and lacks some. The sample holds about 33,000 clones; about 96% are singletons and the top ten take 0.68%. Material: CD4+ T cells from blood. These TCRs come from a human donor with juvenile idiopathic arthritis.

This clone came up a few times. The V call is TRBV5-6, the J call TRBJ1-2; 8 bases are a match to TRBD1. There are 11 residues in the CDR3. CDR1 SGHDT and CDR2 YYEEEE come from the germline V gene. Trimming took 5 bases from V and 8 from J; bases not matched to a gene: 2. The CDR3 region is CASRSGGGYTF. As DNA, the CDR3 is TGTGCCAGCAGATCAGGGGGCGGCTACACCTTC.

CDR3 coding DNA: TGTGCCAGCAGCGTAGTAGGTGGGGGACTAGCGTCTAGCACAGATACGCAGTATTTT. Encoded protein: CASSVVGGGLASSTDTQYF. The rearrangement uses TRBV9 and TRBJ2-3; 10 bases line up with TRBD2. This CDR3 spans 19 amino acids. Germline CDR1 SGDLS, CDR2 YYNGEE. V lost 0 bases, J lost 0 bases, and 10 bases stayed unmatched.

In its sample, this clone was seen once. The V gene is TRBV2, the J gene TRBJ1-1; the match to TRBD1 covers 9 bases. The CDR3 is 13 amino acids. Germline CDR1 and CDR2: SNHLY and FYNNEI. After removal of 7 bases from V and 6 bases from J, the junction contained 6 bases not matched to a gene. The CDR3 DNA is TGTGCCAGCATGGGACAGGGTGGGGCTGAAGCTTTCTTT. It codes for CASMGQGGAEAFF.

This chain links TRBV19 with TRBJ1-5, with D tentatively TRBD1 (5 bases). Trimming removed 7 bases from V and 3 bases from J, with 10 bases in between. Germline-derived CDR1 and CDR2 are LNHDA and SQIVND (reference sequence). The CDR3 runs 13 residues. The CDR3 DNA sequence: TGTGCCAGTACTGCGACAGCCAATCAGCCCCAGCATTTT. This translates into CASTATANQPQHF. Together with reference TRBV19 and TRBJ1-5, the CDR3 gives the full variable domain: DGGITQSPKYLFRKEGQNVTLSCEQNLNHDAMYWYRQDPGQGLRLIYYSQIVNDFQKGDIAEGYSVSREKKESFPLTVTSAQKNPTAFYLCASTATANQPQHFGDGTRLSIL.

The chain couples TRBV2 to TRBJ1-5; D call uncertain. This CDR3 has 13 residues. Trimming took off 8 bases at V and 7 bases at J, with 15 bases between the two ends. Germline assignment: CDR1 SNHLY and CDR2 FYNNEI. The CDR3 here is CASGKQTKQPQHF. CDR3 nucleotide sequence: TGTGCCAGCGGGAAGCAGACTAAGCAGCCCCAGCATTTT.

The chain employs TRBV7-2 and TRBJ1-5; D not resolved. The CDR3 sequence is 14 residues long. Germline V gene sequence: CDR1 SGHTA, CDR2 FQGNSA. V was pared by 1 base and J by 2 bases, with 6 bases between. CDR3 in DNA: TGTGCCAGCAGCTTAGTGAGGGGCAATCAGCCCCAGCATTTT. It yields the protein CASSLVRGNQPQHF. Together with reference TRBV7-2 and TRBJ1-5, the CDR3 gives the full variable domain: GAGVSQSPSNKVTEKGKDVELRCDPISGHTALYWYRQSLGQGLEFLIYFQGNSAPDKSGLPSDRFSAERTGGSVSTLTIQRTQQEDSAVYLCASSLVRGNQPQHFGDGTRLSIL.

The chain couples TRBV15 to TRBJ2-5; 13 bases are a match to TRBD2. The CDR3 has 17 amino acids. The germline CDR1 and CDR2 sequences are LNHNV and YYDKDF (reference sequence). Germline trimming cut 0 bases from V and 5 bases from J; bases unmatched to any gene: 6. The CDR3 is CATSRDWTSGGLETQYF. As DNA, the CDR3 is TGTGCCACCAGCAGAGATTGGACTAGCGGGGGCCTCGAGACCCAGTACTTC.

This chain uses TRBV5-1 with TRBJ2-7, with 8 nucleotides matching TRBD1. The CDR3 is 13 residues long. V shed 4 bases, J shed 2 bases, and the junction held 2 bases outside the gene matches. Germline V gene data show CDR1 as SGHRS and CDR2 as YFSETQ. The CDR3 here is CASSPDRAYEQYF. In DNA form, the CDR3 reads TGCGCCAGCAGCCCGGACAGGGCCTACGAGCAGTACTTC.

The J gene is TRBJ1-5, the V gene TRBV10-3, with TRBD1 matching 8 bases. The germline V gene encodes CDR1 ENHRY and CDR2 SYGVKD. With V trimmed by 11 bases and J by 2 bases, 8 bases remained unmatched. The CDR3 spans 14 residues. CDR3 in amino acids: CAAQGAEGNQPQHF. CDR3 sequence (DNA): TGTGCCGCCCAGGGGGCGGAGGGCAATCAGCCCCAGCATTTT.

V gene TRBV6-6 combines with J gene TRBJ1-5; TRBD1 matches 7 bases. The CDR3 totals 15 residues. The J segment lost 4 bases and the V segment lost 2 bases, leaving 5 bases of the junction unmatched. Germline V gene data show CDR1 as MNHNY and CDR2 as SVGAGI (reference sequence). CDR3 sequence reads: CASSYQQGQNQPQHF. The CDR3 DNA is TGTGCCAGCAGTTACCAACAGGGGCAGAATCAGCCCCAGCATTTT.

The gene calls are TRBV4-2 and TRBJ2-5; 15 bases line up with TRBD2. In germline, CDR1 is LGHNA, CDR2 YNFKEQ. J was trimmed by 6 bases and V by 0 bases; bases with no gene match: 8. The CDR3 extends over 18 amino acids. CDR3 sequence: CASSQDGTSGGTAQTQYF. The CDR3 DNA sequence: TGTGCCAGCAGCCAAGATGGGACTAGCGGGGGGACTGCTCAGACCCAGTACTTC.

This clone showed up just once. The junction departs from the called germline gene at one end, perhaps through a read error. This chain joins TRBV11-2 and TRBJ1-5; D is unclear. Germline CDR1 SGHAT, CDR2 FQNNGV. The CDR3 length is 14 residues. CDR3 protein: CASSFSGSSQPQHF. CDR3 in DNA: TGTGCCAGCAGCTTTTCAGGAAGCAGTCAGCCCCAGCATTTT.

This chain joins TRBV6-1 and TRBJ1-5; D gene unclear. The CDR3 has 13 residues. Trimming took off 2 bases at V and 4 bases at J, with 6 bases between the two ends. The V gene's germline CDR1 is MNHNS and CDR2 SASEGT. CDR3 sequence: CASSESGNQPQHF. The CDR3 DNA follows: TGTGCCAGCAGTGAAAGCGGGAATCAGCCCCAGCATTTT.